This T cell receptor beta chain was identified during a study of blood T cell repertoires in COVID-19 (dated by TCRdb to the early 2020s). Study-level background: Collaborator samples came from the United States, Italy and Spain and covered acute and convalescent phases of COVID-19. HLA class I and class II types, where available, came from metadata supplied by the sample provider rather than from assay-based typing. The prospective study material was composed of cDNA or gDNA derived from T cells, B-cell-depleted T cells, or PBMCs. The sample metadata nearly always contained a de-identified subject ID, COVID-19 status, age in years and sex. Subjects who had been exposed to COVID-19, were actively infected with it, or had recovered from it provided the deeply sampled blood TCRbeta repertoires that made up the dataset. The samples were drawn from two sources: the first 160 participants of the ongoing ImmuneRACE study, and about 1,300 subjects contributed by 6 global collaborators. The repertoires were released in a freely available public database intended as a resource for research on the immune response to SARS-CoV-2. Results the study describes overall, beyond this receptor: The quantity of clinical and demographic metadata differed by source and by participant and was supplied without curation.

TCRbeta CDR3 regions were amplified from genomic DNA using the immunoSEQ Assay, a bias-controlled multiplex PCR. Per the original workflow: Within the assay, amplification of reference gene primers was used to estimate how many nucleated cells each sample contained. To quantify the absolute abundance of each unique TCRbeta CDR3 rearrangement, sequence reads were collapsed and filtered. For each sample, productive Simpson clonality was calculated as the square root of Simpson's diversity index across productive rearrangements. TCRdb obtained this table from immuneACCESS and retained in-frame rearrangements with V and J assigned. These tables miss some clones; where compared with another copy, unresolved V genes account for less than half of the shortfall, and the remainder is unexplained. V, J and clone size were drawn from that table, and D and trimming were deduced from the DNA. This sample has around 250,000 clones in its table, and 84% of those were observed once. The top ten clonotypes cover 1.5% to 1.7% of the sample.

Note on this clone: Its antigen specificity is not known. Within one base of it there is no much larger clone, and no base qualities were kept.

Another Seattle source contributed samples from volunteer blood donors who had recovered from COVID-19. The collaborating institutions used their own protocols to collect whole blood in K2EDTA tubes. Collaborator samples were shipped for TCRbeta analysis as frozen whole blood, isolated PBMCs, or DNA extracted from either sample type. For this chain, trimming is 5 bases at the V end and 6 bases at the J end, and the number of junction bases without a gene match is 7. Measured from the cysteine to the phenylalanine, the CDR3 is 14 residues long. The kept DNA is CDR3 alone, 42 bases in frame from the first base. CDR1 and CDR2 (MDHEN, SYDVKM) derive from the germline V gene.

Specimen: peripheral blood. The chain was built from TRBV28 and TRBJ1-5; 7 of the junction bases match TRBD1. The clonotype was recovered from a woman between 35 and 50 years old who had recovered from COVID-19. The CDR3 amino acid sequence is: CASSPPRGSQPQHF. The bases read TGTGCCAGCAGTCCCCCCAGGGGGAGTCAGCCCCAGCATTTT.